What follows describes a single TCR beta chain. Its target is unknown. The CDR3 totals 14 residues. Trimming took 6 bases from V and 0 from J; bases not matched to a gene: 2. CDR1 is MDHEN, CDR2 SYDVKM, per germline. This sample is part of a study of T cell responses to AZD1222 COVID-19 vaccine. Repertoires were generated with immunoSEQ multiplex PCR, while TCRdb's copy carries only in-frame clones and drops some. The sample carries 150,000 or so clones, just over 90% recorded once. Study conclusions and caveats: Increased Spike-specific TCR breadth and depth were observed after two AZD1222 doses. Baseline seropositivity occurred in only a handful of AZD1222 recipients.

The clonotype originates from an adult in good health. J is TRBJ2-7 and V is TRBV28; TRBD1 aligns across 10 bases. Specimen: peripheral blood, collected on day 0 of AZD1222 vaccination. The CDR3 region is CASRGTGVSYEQYF. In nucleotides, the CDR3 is TGTGCCAGCAGGGGGACAGGGGTCTCCTACGAGCAGTACTTC.